This T cell receptor beta chain was identified during a study of radiation and T cells in renal cell carcinoma. Across the whole study: Nephrectomy followed 15 Gy stereotactic body radiation by 4 weeks. Study-level findings and limits: In blood, top tumor clones expanded by 2 weeks, shrinking by 4.

This clone was observed a few times. Its matching antigen is unknown. Specified time point: blood 2 weeks post-SBRT. Regarding treatment: 15 Gy SBRT to primary tumor, nephrectomy 4 weeks later. After SBRT, blood was collected at 2 and 4 weeks, plus baseline. Germline lookup yields CDR1 DFQATT and CDR2 SNEGSKA (reference sequence). CDR3 size: 11 residues. V was trimmed by 6 bases and J by 2 bases, leaving 8 bases between them. Produced via immunoSEQ multiplex PCR; TCRdb's table is partial and in-frame only. The data hold tens of thousands of clones, with 80% observed a single time. This sample comprised blood, obtained from a patient whose treatment included radiotherapy and nephrectomy. This clonotype originated in a woman in her seventies with renal cell carcinoma. This rearrangement joins TRBV20-1 to TRBJ2-7; D gene uncertain. CDR3 DNA: TGCAGTGCATCCCGCACCTACGAGCAGTACTTC. Amino acids: CSASRTYEQYF.